This record covers a single T cell receptor beta chain. Its matching antigen is unknown. The sample originates from a study of T cells in localized non-small cell lung cancer. V lost 5 bases and J 5 bases, leaving 16 bases between the germline ends. CDR3 size: 15 residues. The germline V gene has CDR1 SGHTA and CDR2 FQGNSA. The protocol was immunoSEQ multiplex PCR, while the TCRdb copy is restricted to in-frame clones and leaves out a portion. The repertoire consists of 25,000 to 35,000 clones, with around three quarters occurring once and the leading ten covering about 16%. General observations from the study: The tumor had only one region sequenced, so heterogeneity remains possible. Uninvolved adjacent lung showed peak T cell clonality, exceeding tumor. A higher density of T cells in blood coincided with extended overall survival. Adjacent lung held a median 57 of the top 100 tumor clones.

The material sequenced was peripheral blood, taken before any cancer treatment. The clonotype was recovered from a male donor aged 60 or older with stage III squamous cell lung carcinoma. The chain carries TRBV7-2 and TRBJ1-5; D might be TRBD1 (5 bases). CDR3 DNA: TGTGCCAGCAGCAAAGGGGACGTCACCTATCAGCCCCAGCATTTT. Its translation is CASSKGDVTYQPQHF. The variable domain in full, with the rest retrieved from reference TRBV7-2 and TRBJ1-5, is GAGVSQSPSNKVTEKGKDVELRCDPISGHTALYWYRQSLGQGLEFLIYFQGNSAPDKSGLPSDRFSAERTGGSVSTLTIQRTQQEDSAVYLCASSKGDVTYQPQHFGDGTRLSIL.